Here is one T cell receptor beta chain with its context. This sample was included in a study of cytomegalovirus exposure and HLA in healthy donors. The PCR contained 60 Vbeta and 13 Jbeta primers. Only in-frame clones appear in the TCRdb table, and some are missing; sequencing was by immunoSEQ multiplex PCR. The sample contains about 90,000 clones, approximately 65% of which appear only once. The V gene's germline CDR1 is SGHAT and CDR2 FQNNGV. V dropped 1 base and J dropped 7; count of bases not matched to a gene: 8. The CDR3 runs 16 residues. The rearrangement uses TRBV11-2 and TRBJ2-7; 12 nucleotides match TRBD2. The clonotype originates from a woman in her twenties or thirties in good health and CMV-seropositive. Sequencing used PBMCs. CDR3 loop: CASSLGFASGGVEQYF. The DNA for the CDR3 is TGTGCCAGCAGCTTAGGATTCGCTAGCGGGGGGGTGGAGCAGTACTTC.